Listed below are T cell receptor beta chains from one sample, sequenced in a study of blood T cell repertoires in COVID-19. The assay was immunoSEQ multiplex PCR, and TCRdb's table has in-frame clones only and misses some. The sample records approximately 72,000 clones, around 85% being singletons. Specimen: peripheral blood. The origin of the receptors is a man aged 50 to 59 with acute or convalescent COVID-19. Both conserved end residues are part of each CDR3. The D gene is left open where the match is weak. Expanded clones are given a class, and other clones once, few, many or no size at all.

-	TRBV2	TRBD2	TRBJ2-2	TGTGCCAGCAGTGTGGCTAGCGGGGAATTCACCGGGGAGCTGTTTTTT	CASSVASGEFTGELFF
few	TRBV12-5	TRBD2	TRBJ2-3	TGTGCTAGTGGTTCACTAGCGGATAGCACAGATACGCAGTATTTT	CASGSLADSTDTQYF
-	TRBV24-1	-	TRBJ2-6	TGTGCCACCAGTGATCCCAGGGACTCTGGGGCCAACGTCCTGACTTTC	CATSDPRDSGANVLTF
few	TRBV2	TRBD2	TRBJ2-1	TGTGCCAGCAGTATCCTTAGCGGGGAGCAGTTCTTC	CASSILSGEQFF
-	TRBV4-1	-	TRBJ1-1	TGCGCCAGCAGCCAATTGGGGGCGGTAGCTTTCTTT	CASSQLGAVAFF
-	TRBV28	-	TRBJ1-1	TGTGCCAGCAGTTTCACAGGGTACACTGAAGCTTTCTTT	CASSFTGYTEAFF
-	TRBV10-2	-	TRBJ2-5	TGCGCCAGCAGTGAATTCGGGGAATCGGAGACCCAGTACTTC	CASSEFGESETQYF
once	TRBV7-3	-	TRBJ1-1	TGTGCCAGCAGTAGAGACGGGGGGAACACTGAAGCTTTCTTT	CASSRDGGNTEAFF
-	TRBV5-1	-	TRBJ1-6	TGCGCCAGCAGCTTACGACAGAATTCACCCCTCCACTTT	CASSLRQNSPLHF
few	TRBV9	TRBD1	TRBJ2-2	TGTGCCAGCAGCGTGGACAGGGGCACCGGGGAGCTGTTTTTT	CASSVDRGTGELFF
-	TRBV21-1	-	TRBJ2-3	TGTGCCAGCGCCTTAGCCCTAGGCACAGATACGCAGTATTTT	CASALALGTDTQYF
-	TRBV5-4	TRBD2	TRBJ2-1	TGTGCCAGCAGCTACGGACTAGCCACCTACAATGAGCAGTTCTTC	CASSYGLATYNEQFF
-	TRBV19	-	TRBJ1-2	TGTGCCAGTAGTATAGAGTCAACACCAGCCGAGGACTATGGCTACACCTTC	CASSIESTPAEDYGYTF
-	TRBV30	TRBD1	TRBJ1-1	TGTGCCTGGAAGGCAGGGGGGCACACTGAAGCTTTCTTT	CAWKAGGHTEAFF
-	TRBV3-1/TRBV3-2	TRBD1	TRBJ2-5	TGTGCCAGCAGCCAAAGGACAGGGGGAGATGAGACCCAGTACTTC	CASSQRTGGDETQYF
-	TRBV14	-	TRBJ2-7	TGTGCCAGCAGCCAACTGGGGGGACACGAGCAGTACTTC	CASSQLGGHEQYF
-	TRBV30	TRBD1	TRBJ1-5	TGTGCCTGGAGTAAGGCAGGGGGTCATAGCAATCAGCCCCAGCATTTT	CAWSKAGGHSNQPQHF
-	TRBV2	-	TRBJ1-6	TGTGCCAGCAACGCCCAGGGGAGGGGTAATTCACCCCTCCACTTT	CASNAQGRGNSPLHF
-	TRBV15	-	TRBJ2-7	TGTGCCACCAGCAGAGACGACTGGGGAGCGGCCGAGCAGTACTTC	CATSRDDWGAAEQYF
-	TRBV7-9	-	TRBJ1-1	TGTGCCAGCAGCTCCCAGGGAGGGAACACTGAAGCTTTCTTT	CASSSQGGNTEAFF
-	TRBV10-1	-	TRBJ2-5	TGCGCCAGCAGTGATTCTGGAACGGTAGGGGGGGCCCAGTACTTC	CASSDSGTVGGAQYF